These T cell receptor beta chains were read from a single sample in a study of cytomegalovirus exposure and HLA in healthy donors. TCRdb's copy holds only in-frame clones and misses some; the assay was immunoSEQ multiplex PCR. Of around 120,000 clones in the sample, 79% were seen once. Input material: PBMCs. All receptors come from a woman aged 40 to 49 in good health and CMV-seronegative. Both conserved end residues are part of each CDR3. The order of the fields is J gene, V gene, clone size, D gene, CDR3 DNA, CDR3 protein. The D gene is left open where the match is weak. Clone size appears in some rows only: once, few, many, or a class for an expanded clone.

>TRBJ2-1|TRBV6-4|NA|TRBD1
TGTGCCAGCAGTGATCGGGGCGGGCAGGGGGCTGACGAGCAGTTCTTC
CASSDRGGQGADEQFF
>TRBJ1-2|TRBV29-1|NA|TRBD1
TGCAGCGTCCGGGACAGGGATTCGTCTAGCTATGGCTACACCTTC
CSVRDRDSSSYGYTF
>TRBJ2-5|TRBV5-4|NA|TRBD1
TGTGCCAGCAGCTCTTCCGGGACAGCCTTACAAGAGACCCAGTACTTC
CASSSSGTALQETQYF
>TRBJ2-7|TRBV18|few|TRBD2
TGTGCCAGCTTCGCCAGCGGGATCTACGAGCAGTACTTC
CASFASGIYEQYF
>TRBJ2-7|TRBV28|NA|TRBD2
TGTGCCAGCAGTCCGGGACTAGCGGGAACCTACGAGCAGTACTTC
CASSPGLAGTYEQYF
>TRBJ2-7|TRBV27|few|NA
TGTGCCAGCAGTGCGGGACTGTCAAATTCCTACGAGCAGTACTTC
CASSAGLSNSYEQYF
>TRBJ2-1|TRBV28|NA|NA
TGTGCCAGCAGTTTCGCGGGACTTGTTGGTGAGCAGTTCTTC
CASSFAGLVGEQFF
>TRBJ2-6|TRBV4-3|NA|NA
TGCGCCAGCAGCCGGGGACTGTTCTCTGGGGCCAACGTCCTGACTTTC
CASSRGLFSGANVLTF
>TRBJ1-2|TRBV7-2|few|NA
TGTGCCAGCAGCTTAAGGGGCTCTGACTATGGCTACACCTTC
CASSLRGSDYGYTF
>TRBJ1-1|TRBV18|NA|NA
TGTGCCAGCTCACCTTCGGGGGGCGCCGGCACTGAAGCTTTCTTT
CASSPSGGAGTEAFF
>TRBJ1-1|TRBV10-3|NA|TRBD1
TGTGCCATCAGCACAGGGGAGACTGAAGCTTTCTTT
CAISTGETEAFF
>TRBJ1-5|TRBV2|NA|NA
TGTGCCACCAAGAGGGCAATCGGGGGCAATCAGCCCCAGCATTTT
CATKRAIGGNQPQHF
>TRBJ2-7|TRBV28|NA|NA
TGTGCCAGCTCCCCCTACTTGGACGAGCAGTACTTC
CASSPYLDEQYF
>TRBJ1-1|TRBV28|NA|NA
TGTGCCAGCAGTTTAAAGGGGCCCACTGAAGCTTTCTTT
CASSLKGPTEAFF
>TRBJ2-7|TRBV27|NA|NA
TGTGCCAGCAGTTTACGGGGTCCACTTACTGGGGAGCAGTACTTC
CASSLRGPLTGEQYF
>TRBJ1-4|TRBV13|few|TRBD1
TGTGCCAGCACCAGTCTAATGGACAGGGGGCCTAAAAAACTGTTTTTT
CASTSLMDRGPKKLFF
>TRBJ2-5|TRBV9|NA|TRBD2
TGTGCCAGCAGCGTAGGAGGGACTAGCGGGAGTCAAGAGACCCAGTACTTC
CASSVGGTSGSQETQYF
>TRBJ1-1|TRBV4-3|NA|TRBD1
TGCGCCAGCAGCCTGAACAGGGGAGAGAACACTGAAGCTTTCTTT
CASSLNRGENTEAFF
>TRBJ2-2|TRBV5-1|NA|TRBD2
TGCGCCAGCAGCGACCGGACTAGCGGGAACACCGGGGAGCTGTTTTTT
CASSDRTSGNTGELFF
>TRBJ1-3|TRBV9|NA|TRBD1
TGTGCCAGCAGCCCCCGACAGGGGTCCCTCTCTGGAAACACCATATATTTT
CASSPRQGSLSGNTIYF
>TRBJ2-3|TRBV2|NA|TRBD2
TGTGCCAGCAGTGTCGGCGGGAGTCGGGGTACGCAGTATTTT
CASSVGGSRGTQYF
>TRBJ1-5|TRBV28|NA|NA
TGTGCCAGCAGTTTATGGGGCGGGACCGGCAATCAGCCCCAGCATTTT
CASSLWGGTGNQPQHF
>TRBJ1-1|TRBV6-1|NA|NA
TGTGCCAGCACCGACGCGGCGGGGGGAGCTGAAGCTTTCTTT
CASTDAAGGAEAFF
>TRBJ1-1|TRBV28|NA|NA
TGTGCCAGCAGTCAGGGGATGAACACTGAAGCTTTCTTT
CASSQGMNTEAFF
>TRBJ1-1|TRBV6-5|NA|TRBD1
TGTGCCAGCAGCCAAAACCCGGACAGGGCCACTGAAGCTTTCTTT
CASSQNPDRATEAFF
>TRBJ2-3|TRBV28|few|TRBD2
TGTGCCAGCAGTGTACTAGCGGAAGACACAGATACGCAGTATTTT
CASSVLAEDTDTQYF
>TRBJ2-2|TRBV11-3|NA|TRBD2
TGTGCCAGCAGCTTAGACCGGGGAGGGGCCCACACCGGGGAGCTGTTTTTT
CASSLDRGGAHTGELFF
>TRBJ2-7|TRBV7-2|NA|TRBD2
TGTGCCAGCAGCGGACTAGCGGGGGACGAGCAGTACTTC
CASSGLAGDEQYF
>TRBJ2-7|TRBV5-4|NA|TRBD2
TGTGCCAGCAGCTTGATGGGTCTAGCGGGAGGGCGCACCTACGAGCAGTACTTC
CASSLMGLAGGRTYEQYF